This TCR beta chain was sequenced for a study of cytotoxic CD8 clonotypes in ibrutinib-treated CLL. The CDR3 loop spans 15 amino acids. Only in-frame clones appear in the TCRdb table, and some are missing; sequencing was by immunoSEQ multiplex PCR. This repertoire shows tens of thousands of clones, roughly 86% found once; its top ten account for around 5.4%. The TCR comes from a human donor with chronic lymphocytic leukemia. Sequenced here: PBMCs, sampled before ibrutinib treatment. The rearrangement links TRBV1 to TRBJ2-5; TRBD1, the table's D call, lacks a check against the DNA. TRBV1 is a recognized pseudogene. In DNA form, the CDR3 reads TGCACCAGCAGCCAAGATAAGGGGGCGACCGAGACCCAGTACTTC. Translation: CTSSQDKGATETQYF.